Included here is one T cell receptor beta chain sequence, with context. Those enrolled in Seattle joined during active infection and were followed longitudinally afterward. The CDR3 spans 14 residues. From germline, CDR1 is MNHEY and CDR2 SVGAGI. With 2 bases removed from V and 3 bases from J, the gap between germline ends came to 10 bases. The source of the sample is a study of blood T cell repertoires in COVID-19. The overall study: The study drew acute and convalescent COVID-19 samples from the United States, Italy and Spain.

Original data processing: For nucleated cells, counts were estimated from reference gene primer amplification. The assay was immunoSEQ multiplex PCR, and TCRdb's table has in-frame clones only and misses some. That table gives V, J and clone size, and the DNA gave D and trimming. The sample has about 180,000 clones; about 83% are singletons. Sequencing was performed on peripheral blood. The gene calls are TRBV6-5 and TRBJ1-1, with D perhaps TRBD1 (5 bases). The source is a person between 70 and 80 years old with COVID-19, enrolled during active disease. The CDR3 sequence is CASSYRAGDTEAFF. The CDR3 nucleotides read TGTGCCAGCAGTTACCGGGCGGGGGACACTGAAGCTTTCTTT.